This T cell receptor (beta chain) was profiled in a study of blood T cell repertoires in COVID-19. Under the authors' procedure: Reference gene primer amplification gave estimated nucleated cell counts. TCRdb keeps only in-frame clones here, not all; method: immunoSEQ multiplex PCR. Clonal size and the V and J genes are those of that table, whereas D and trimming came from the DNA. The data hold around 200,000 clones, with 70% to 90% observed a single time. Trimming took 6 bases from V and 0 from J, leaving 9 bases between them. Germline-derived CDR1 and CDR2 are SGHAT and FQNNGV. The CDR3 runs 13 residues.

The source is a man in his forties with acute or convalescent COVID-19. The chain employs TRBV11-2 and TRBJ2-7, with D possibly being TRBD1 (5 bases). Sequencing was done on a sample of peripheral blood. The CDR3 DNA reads TGTGCCAGCAGACAGGATAGCTCCTACGAGCAGTACTTC. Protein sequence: CASRQDSSYEQYF. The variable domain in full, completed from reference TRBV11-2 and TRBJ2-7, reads EAGVAQSPRYKIIEKRQSVAFWCNPISGHATLYWYQQILGQGPKLLIQFQNNGVVDDSQLPKDRFSAERLKGVDSTLKIQPAKLEDSAVYLCASRQDSSYEQYFGPGTRLTVT.